This TCR beta chain was obtained from a study of CD8 T cells in Susac syndrome. Treatment-naive patients with stable or active relapsing-remitting disease were the multiple sclerosis controls. The TEMRA cells underwent FACS enrichment, while the CD8+ and CD4+ T cells underwent negative isolation. cDNA came from about 0.51 to 1 ug RNA primed by random hexamers. The authors amplified TCR beta CDR3 across 54 Vbeta and 13 Jbeta using immunoSEQ multiplex PCR. TCRdb independently ran MiXCR on the immunoSEQ multiplex PCR reads; one entry per CDR3 protein. This table holds a few hundred thousand distinct CDR3 sequences, about 89% found once. The CDR3 extends over 13 amino acids. Looked up from germline, CDR1 is SEHNR and CDR2 is FQNEAQ (reference sequence). J gave up 5 bases and V 4 bases, and 4 bases lay outside the gene matches.

The TCR originated in a human donor with multiple sclerosis. The sample comprised CD8+ T cells from PBMCs. V usage is TRBV7-9 and J usage is TRBJ2-7, with 8 bases aligning to TRBD1. The CDR3, as DNA: TGTGCCAGCAGCTCGACAGGGGTGCACGAGCAGTACTTC. Its translation: CASSSTGVHEQYF.